A selection of T cell receptor beta chains follows, all from one sample in a study of T cells in localized non-small cell lung cancer. The protocol was immunoSEQ multiplex PCR, while the TCRdb copy is restricted to in-frame clones and leaves out a portion. The sample has fewer than 4,000 clones; approximately 30% are singletons. Material: normal lung tissue next to the tumor, obtained before any cancer treatment. All receptors derive from an older male donor with stage III lung adenocarcinoma. Each CDR3 is given with its conserved first and last residue.

V gene	J gene	CDR3 protein
TRBV2	TRBJ1-2	CASSVAGTEGYGYTF
TRBV28	TRBJ1-2	CASSFRGRMANGYTF
TRBV30	TRBJ2-7	CAWITTGPGEQYF
TRBV19	TRBJ2-2	CASSMGQGTGELFF
TRBV4-1	TRBJ2-6	CASSQDITGERANVLTF
TRBV29-1	TRBJ2-3	CSVEGQGGTQYF
TRBV19	TRBJ1-5	CASRQTGSSNQPQHF
TRBV28	TRBJ2-6	CASSSYGGANVLTF
TRBV7-5	TRBJ2-7	CASSLFPLTSGSNYEQYF
TRBV11-3	TRBJ1-2	CASSLDGGSYGYTF
TRBV4-1	TRBJ1-2	CASSQDRGFGYTF
TRBV7-5	TRBJ1-2	CASSGVMRGGDYGYTF
TRBV11-3	TRBJ2-7	CASSLVGAGLSDEQYF
TRBV18	TRBJ2-1	CASSRPTSYNEQFF
TRBV11-3	TRBJ2-7	CASSRGTAGTGVEQYF
TRBV11-3	TRBJ2-2	CASSYGRDGTGELFF
TRBV28	TRBJ1-4	CASSFTAGFGEKLFF
TRBV9	TRBJ2-7	CASSVALAWTEQYF
TRBV27	TRBJ1-2	CASSFTTSGTGGKGYGYTF
TRBV29-1	TRBJ1-1	CSVRRGINTEAFF
TRBV28	TRBJ1-5	CASSVTGGINQPQHF
TRBV29-1	TRBJ1-4	CSVVREGLANEKLFF
TRBV11-3	TRBJ2-5	CASSSGLAGWETQYF
TRBV18	TRBJ2-3	CASSPPRTGGTDTQYF
TRBV11-3	TRBJ1-1	CASSFAARNTEAFF
TRBV6-1	TRBJ2-3	CASSEDDSTDTQYF
TRBV10-2	TRBJ2-7	CASSESKTARFAYEQYF
TRBV29-1	TRBJ2-5	CSVLVGEDETQYF
TRBV7-4	TRBJ2-7	CASSLVLSYEQYF
TRBV15	TRBJ1-2	CATSREAGRVYGYTF
TRBV6-8	TRBJ1-5	CASSNSRWNQPQHF
TRBV11-3	TRBJ1-2	CASSFGAGITGYTF
TRBV28	TRBJ2-7	CASSSGIYEQYF
TRBV7-1	TRBJ1-1	CASSPGVGTEAFF
TRBV6-8	TRBJ1-5	CASSPSGGRSQPQHF
TRBV30	TRBJ2-1	CAWSVSPAGGYEQFF
TRBV29-1	TRBJ2-1	CSVEGGQRYNEQFF
TRBV28	TRBJ1-3	CASSLTGERNTIYF
TRBV30	TRBJ1-5	CAWSVQGAWPQHF
TRBV30	TRBJ2-7	CAWRERRTGIYEQYF